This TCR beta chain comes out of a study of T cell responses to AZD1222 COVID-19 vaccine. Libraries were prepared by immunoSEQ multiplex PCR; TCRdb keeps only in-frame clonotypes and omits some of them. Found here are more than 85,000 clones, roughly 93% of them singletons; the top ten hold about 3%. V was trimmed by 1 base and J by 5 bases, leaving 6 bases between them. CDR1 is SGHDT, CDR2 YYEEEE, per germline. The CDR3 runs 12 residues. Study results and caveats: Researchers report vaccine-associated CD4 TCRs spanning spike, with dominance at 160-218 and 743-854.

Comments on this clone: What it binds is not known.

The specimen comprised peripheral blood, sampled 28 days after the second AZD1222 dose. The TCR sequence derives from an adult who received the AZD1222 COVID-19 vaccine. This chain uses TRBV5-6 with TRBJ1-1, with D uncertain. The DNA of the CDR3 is TGTGCCAGCAGCTTGTGGGATACTGAAGCTTTCTTT. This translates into CASSLWDTEAFF.